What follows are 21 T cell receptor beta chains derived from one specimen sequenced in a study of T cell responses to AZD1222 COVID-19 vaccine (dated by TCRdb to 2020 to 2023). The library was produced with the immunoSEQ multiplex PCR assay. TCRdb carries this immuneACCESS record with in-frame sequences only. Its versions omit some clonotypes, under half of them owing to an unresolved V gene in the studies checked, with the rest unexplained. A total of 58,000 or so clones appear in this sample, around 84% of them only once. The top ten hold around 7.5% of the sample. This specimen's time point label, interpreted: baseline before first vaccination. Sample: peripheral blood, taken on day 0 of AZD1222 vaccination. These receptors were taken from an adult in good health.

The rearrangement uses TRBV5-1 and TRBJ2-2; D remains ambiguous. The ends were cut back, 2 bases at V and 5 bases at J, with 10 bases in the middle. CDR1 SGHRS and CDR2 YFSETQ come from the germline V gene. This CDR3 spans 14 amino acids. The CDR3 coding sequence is TGCGCCAGCAGCTTCCGGGCGATAACCGGGGAGCTGTTTTTT. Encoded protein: CASSFRAITGELFF.

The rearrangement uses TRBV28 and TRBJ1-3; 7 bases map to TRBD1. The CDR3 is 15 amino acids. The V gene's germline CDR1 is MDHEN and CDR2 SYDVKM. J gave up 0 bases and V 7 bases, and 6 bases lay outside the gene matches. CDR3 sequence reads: CASTLTGISGNTIYF. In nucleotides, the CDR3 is TGTGCCAGCACCTTGACAGGGATCTCTGGAAACACCATATATTTT.

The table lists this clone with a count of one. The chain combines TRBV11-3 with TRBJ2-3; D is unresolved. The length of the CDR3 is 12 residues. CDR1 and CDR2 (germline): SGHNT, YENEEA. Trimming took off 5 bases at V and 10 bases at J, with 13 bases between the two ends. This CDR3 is CASSATATAQYF. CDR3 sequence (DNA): TGTGCCAGCAGCGCGACCGCCACGGCGCAGTATTTT.

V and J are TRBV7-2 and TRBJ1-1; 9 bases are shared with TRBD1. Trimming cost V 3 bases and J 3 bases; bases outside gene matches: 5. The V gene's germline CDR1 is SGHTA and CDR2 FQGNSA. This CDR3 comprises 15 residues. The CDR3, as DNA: TGTGCCAGCAGCTTTGCCGGGACAGGGTACACTGAAGCTTTCTTT. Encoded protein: CASSFAGTGYTEAFF.

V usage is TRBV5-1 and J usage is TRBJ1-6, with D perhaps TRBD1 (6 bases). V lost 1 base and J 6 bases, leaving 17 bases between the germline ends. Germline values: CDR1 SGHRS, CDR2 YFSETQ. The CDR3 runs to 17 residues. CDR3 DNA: TGCGCCAGCAGCTTGTGGCCGGTTGGGGGGCGTAATTCACCCCTCCACTTT. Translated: CASSLWPVGGRNSPLHF.

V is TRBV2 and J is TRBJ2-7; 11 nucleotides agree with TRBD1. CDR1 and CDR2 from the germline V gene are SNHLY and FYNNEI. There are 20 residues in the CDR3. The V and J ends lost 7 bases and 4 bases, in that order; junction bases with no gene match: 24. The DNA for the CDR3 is TGTGCCAGCACCGCAACCTTTGGGACAGGGGGTCGAAGAACGCCATACGAGCAGTACTTC. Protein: CASTATFGTGGRRTPYEQYF.

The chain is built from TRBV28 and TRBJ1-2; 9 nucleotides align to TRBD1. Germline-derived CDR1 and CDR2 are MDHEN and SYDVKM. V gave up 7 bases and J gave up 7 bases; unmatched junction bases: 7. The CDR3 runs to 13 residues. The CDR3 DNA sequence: TGTGCCAGCAAGATTACAGGGGGCGCTGGCTACACCTTC. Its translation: CASKITGGAGYTF.

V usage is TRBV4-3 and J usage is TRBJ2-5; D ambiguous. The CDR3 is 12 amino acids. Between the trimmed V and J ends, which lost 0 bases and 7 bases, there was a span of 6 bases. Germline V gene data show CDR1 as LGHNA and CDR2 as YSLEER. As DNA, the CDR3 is TGCGCCAGCAGCCAAGATATGCGGACCCAGTACTTC. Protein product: CASSQDMRTQYF.

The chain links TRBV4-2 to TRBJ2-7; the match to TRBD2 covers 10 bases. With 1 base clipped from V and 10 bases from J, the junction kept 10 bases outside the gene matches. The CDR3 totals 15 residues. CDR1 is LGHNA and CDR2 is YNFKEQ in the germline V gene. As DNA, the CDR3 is TGTGCCAGCAGCCAAGGTCCTAGCGGGGGAATCGGTCAGTACTTC. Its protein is CASSQGPSGGIGQYF.

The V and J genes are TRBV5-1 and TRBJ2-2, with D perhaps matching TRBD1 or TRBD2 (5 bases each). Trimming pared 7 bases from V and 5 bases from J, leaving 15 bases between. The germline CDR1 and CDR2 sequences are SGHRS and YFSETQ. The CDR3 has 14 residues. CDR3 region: CASFLTGRTGELFF. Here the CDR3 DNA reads TGCGCCAGCTTCTTGACGGGGCGGACCGGGGAGCTGTTTTTT.

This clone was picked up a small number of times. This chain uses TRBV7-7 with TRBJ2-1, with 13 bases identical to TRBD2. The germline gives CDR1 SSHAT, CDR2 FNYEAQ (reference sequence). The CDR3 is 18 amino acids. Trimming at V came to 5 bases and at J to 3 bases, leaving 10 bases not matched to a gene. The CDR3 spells CASSPLLAGGLYYNEQFF. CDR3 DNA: TGTGCCAGCAGCCCCTTACTAGCGGGGGGGTTATACTACAATGAGCAGTTCTTC.

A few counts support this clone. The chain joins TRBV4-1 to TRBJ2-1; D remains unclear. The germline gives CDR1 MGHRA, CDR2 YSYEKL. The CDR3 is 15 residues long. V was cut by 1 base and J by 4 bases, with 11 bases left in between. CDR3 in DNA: TGCGCCAGCAGCCAAGTTGTAAAGATATACAATGAGCAGTTCTTC. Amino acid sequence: CASSQVVKIYNEQFF.

In DNA, the CDR3 is TGTGCCAGCAGTTTACACATCTCCTACGAGCAGTACTTC. Translating it yields CASSLHISYEQYF. V is TRBV12-3 or TRBV12-4 and J is TRBJ2-7; D gene ambiguous. CDR3 length equals 13 residues. With 2 bases removed from V and 0 bases from J, the gap between germline ends came to 5 bases.

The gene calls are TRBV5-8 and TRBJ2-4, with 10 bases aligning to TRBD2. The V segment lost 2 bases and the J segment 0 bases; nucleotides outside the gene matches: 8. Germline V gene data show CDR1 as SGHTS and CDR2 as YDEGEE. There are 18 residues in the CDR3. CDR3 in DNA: TGTGCCAGCAGCTTACCCAGCGGGGGGGGAGTAGCCAAAAACATTCAGTACTTC. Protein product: CASSLPSGGGVAKNIQYF.

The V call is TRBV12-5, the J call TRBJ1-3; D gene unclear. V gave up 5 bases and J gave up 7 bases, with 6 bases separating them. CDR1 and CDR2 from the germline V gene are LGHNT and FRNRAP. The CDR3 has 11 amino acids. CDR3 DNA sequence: TGTGCTAGTGGTCCGCGGAACACCATATATTTT. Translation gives CASGPRNTIYF.

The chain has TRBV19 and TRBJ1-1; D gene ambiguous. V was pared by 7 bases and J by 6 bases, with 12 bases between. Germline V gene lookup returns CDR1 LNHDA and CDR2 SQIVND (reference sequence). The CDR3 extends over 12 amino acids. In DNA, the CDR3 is TGTGCCAGTAATGGACGTTCTCCTGAAGCTTTCTTT. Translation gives CASNGRSPEAFF.

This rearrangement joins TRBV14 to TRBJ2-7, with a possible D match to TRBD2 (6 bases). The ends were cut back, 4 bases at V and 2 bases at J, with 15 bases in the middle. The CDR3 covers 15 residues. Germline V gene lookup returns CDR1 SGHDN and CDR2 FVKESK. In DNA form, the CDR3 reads TGTGCCAGCAGCCCGACCGGACGGGGGACCTACGAGCAGTACTTC. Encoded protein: CASSPTGRGTYEQYF.

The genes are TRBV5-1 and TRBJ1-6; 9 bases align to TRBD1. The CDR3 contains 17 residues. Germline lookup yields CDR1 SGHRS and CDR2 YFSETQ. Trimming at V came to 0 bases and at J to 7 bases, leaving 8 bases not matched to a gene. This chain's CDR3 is CASSLEGQGFENSPLHF. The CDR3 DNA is TGCGCCAGCAGCTTGGAAGGACAGGGGTTTGAAAATTCACCCCTCCACTTT.

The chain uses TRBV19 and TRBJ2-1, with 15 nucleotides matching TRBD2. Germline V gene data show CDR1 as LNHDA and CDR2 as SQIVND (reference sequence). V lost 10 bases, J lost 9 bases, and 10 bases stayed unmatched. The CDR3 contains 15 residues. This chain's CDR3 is CATGGLAGGPGEQFF. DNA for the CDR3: TGTGCCACTGGCGGACTAGCGGGGGGGCCGGGTGAGCAGTTCTTC.

The CDR3 nucleotides are TGCGCCAGCAGCCAAGGATTCGCTAGGAAAGACAATGAGCAGTTCTTC. Its protein is CASSQGFARKDNEQFF. The rearrangement links TRBV4-1 to TRBJ2-1, with D unresolved. The CDR3 is 16 residues long. Trimming removed 1 base at V and 5 bases at J, with 15 bases between. CDR1 is MGHRA and CDR2 is YSYEKL in the germline V gene.

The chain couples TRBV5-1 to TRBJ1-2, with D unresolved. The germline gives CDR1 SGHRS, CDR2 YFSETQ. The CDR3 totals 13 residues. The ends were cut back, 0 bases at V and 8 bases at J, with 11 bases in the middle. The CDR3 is CASSLGQDLGYTF. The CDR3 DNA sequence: TGCGCCAGCAGCTTGGGCCAGGACTTAGGCTACACCTTC.